This TCR beta chain is from a study of regulatory T cells in long-lasting Graves disease. Findings and caveats of the study: When disease was persistent, TRBV28, TRBJ1-2 and TRBJ2-5 were the favored segments.

Investigators prepared the TCR beta libraries by applying iRepertoire HTBI primers and Arm-PCR of CDR3 regions. TCRdb processed the multiplex PCR reads anew with MiXCR; each CDR3 protein has one entry. The repertoire holds about half a million distinct CDR3 sequences, with about 12% as singletons. Time point here: newly diagnosed GD, antithyroid drugs for less than 3 months. RNA extracted from PBMCs served as the sequencing template. The CDR3 has 14 residues. Trimming stripped 4 bases from V and 4 bases from J, with 13 bases between. The germline CDR1 and CDR2 sequences are MNHEY and SMNVEV (reference sequence). Many counts were recorded for this clonotype. Antigen: not known. The same specimen was also included in a second study, on T cells in Graves' hyperthyroidism and ophthalmopathy. As that report states: Uncontrolled infections, other autoimmune diseases, pregnancy or lactation led to exclusion of patients.

The sample consisted of peripheral blood mononuclear cells (PBMCs), taken at new diagnosis, from a patient treated with antithyroid drugs. V is TRBV27 and J is TRBJ1-1, with a possible D match to TRBD1 (5 bases). This TCR was sampled from a woman aged 25 to 45 with Graves disease. The CDR3 sequence is CASSSQAIFTEAFF. The CDR3 nucleotides read TGTGCCAGCAGTTCACAGGCTATTTTCACTGAAGCTTTCTTT.